A single T cell receptor beta chain is shown here with its context. What this receptor recognizes is not known. There are no base qualities to consult, and no much larger clone falls within one base. Synthetic TCR analog templates were spiked into each PCR to estimate absolute template abundance from read counts. The immunoSEQ assay used bias-controlled V and J gene primers to amplify TCRbeta CDR3 regions from genomic DNA. Sequencing of rearranged TCRbeta segments was done at approximately 20X coverage. The authors' analysis ran thus. Clustering was used to correct sequencing errors, and CDR3s were annotated against IMGT so that V, D and J genes could be assigned. Downstream analyses used only productive TCRbeta rearrangements, leaving out any out-of-frame or stop-codon sequences. Clonality was calculated as one minus the Shannon entropy normalized by the log of the number of unique productive sequences. Fisher's exact test with Benjamini-Hochberg correction, using a cutoff of adjusted p below 0.01, was how clones that differed between time points or between blood and tumor were identified. Imported from immuneACCESS, the table was reduced by TCRdb to in-frame sequences with V and J called. These copies leave out some clones; in studies compared against another copy, an unresolved V gene accounts for under half, and the cause of the remainder is not known. V and J calls and clone size follow that table, whereas D and trimming were derived from the DNA. The sample contains around 100,000 clones, roughly 91% of them found a single time. The ten largest clones capture 1.5% to 2% of the sample.

The data were obtained in a study of PD-L1 blockade in urothelial cancer (dated by TCRdb to the late 2010s). Broadly, across the study: Every patient began therapy in 2014 and was given atezolizumab 1,200 mg intravenously every 3 weeks. About 85% of the roughly 29 patients were males with bladder-origin urothelial cancer, and 18 of 29 reported a prior smoking history. An ECOG performance status of 0 or 1 was recorded for the patients, and 0 to 3 prior chemotherapy regimens had been received by the patients. Blood samples were analyzed at 3 weeks after treatment start (second dose) and at 6 weeks after treatment start. Blood samples yielded a median of about 150,000 T cells and around 80,000 unique TCRs, with median clonality roughly 0.085. An exploratory multi-omic analysis was conducted of the somatic, immune and clinical correlates of response to PD-L1 blockade with atezolizumab in urothelial cancer. Pretreatment tumor samples, along with matched peripheral blood collected serially before and after atezolizumab treatment, underwent TCR sequencing. Durable clinical benefit meant progression-free survival longer than 6 months, and TCR features were also tested against progression-free and overall survival. Whole exome sequencing and RNA sequencing of pretreatment tumors were performed alongside TCR sequencing in the same patients. About 10 patients achieved durable clinical benefit and 20 did not. Approximately 30 patients had pretreatment blood TCR-seq, roughly 24 had at least one posttreatment blood collection, and roughly 24 had tumor TCR-seq. Study-wide findings and limitations: Because the sample size was small (n of about 30) and many exploratory analyses were performed, the results are intended to be hypothesis-generating. Improved progression-free and overall survival was associated with having pretreatment peripheral blood TCR clonality below the median. At 3 weeks after the start of treatment, tumor-associated TCR clones in peripheral blood had expanded more in patients with durable benefit (n of about 21, p = 0.022).

Per the germline V gene (reference sequence), MNHEY is the CDR1 and SMNVEV is the CDR2. The junction shows trimming of 7 bases on V and 6 bases on J, plus 13 bases between the germline ends. The CDR3 runs 13 residues from the cysteine to the phenylalanine. This entry keeps only the CDR3 DNA: 39 bases, framed from base 1. The time point label, read with the paper, signifies: pretreatment peripheral blood. A total of some 30 patients with locally advanced or metastatic urothelial carcinoma, treated at Memorial Sloan Kettering on a trial protocol, made up the cohort. Peripheral blood mononuclear cells were collected from each patient pretreatment and during treatment, giving between 1 and 8 total time points per patient. The Qiagen DNeasy Blood extraction kit was used to purify genomic DNA from total PBMCs and from tumor samples. PBMCs were collected pretreatment and during treatment and were isolated and stored as previously described.

This TCR was recovered from a man aged 55 to 70 with urothelial cancer. Sequencing used PBMCs, obtained around atezolizumab (anti-PD-L1) treatment. The receptor chain draws on TRBV27 and TRBJ2-1, with a weak D call of TRBD1 (5 bases match). This receptor has the CDR3 CASTFTDTNEQFF. Read as DNA, the sequence is TGTGCCAGCACTTTCACGGACACCAATGAGCAGTTCTTC.